The text below deals with one TCR beta chain. No antigen is known for it. No per-base quality is available; no much larger clone lies one base away. The data belong to a study of blood T cell repertoires in COVID-19 (dated by TCRdb to the early 2020s). At the level of the whole study: Collaborator samples came from the United States, Italy and Spain and covered acute and convalescent phases of COVID-19. The prospective study material was composed of cDNA or gDNA derived from T cells, B-cell-depleted T cells, or PBMCs. Subjects who had been exposed to COVID-19, were actively infected with it, or had recovered from it provided the deeply sampled blood TCRbeta repertoires that made up the dataset. The repertoires were released in a freely available public database meant as a resource for research on the immune response to SARS-CoV-2. The samples were drawn from two sources: the first 160 participants of the ongoing ImmuneRACE study, and 950 to 1,500 subjects contributed by 6 global collaborators. A de-identified subject ID, COVID-19 status, age in years and sex were almost always included in the sample metadata. Where available, HLA class I and class II types were obtained from metadata supplied by the sample provider rather than from assay-based typing.

TCRbeta CDR3 regions were amplified from genomic DNA using the immunoSEQ Assay, a bias-controlled multiplex PCR. The study's own analysis went as follows. Within the assay, amplification of reference gene primers was used to estimate how many nucleated cells each sample contained. To quantify the absolute abundance of each unique TCRbeta CDR3 rearrangement, sequence reads were collapsed and filtered. For each sample, productive Simpson clonality was calculated as the square root of Simpson's diversity index across productive rearrangements. TCRdb's version of the immuneACCESS table is confined to in-frame rearrangements and falls short of the full clone set. An unresolved V gene accounts for under half of the shortfall where checked; the remainder is of unknown origin. From that table come the V and J calls and clone size; the DNA was used to work out D and trimming. Present in this sample are roughly 90,000 clones, roughly nine tenths of which were seen just once. The top ten hold about 5.2% of the sample.

Beyond this particular receptor, the publication reports: The amount of clinical and demographic metadata varied by source and participant and was provided uncurated.

The germline V gene (reference sequence) yields SGHNT for CDR1 and YYREEE for CDR2. V loses 1 base of germline sequence and J loses 8 bases, and the interval between the two ends is 12 bases. The CDR3 starts with the cysteine, ends with the phenylalanine, and has 13 residues. The only DNA kept is the CDR3, 39 bases in frame from the first base. Collaborating institutions collected whole blood in K2EDTA tubes following their own protocols. For TCRbeta analysis, collaborators shipped samples as frozen whole blood, isolated PBMCs, or DNA extracted from either of those sample types. Input material: peripheral blood. The rearranged segments are TRBV5-4 and TRBJ2-5; the D gene is perhaps TRBD1, on 6 matching bases. This clonotype was obtained from a woman of 80 years or more with active COVID-19. The CDR3 reads CASSLRGTETQYF. Read as DNA, the sequence is TGTGCCAGCAGCTTGAGGGGGACCGAAACCCAGTACTTC.